This TCR beta chain was documented in a study of shared clonotypes between healthy human individuals. This CDR3 has 14 residues. V was clipped by 5 bases and J by 3 bases; unmatched bases: 4. Germline V gene lookup returns CDR1 SEHNR and CDR2 FQNEAQ (reference sequence). TCRdb keeps only in-frame clones here, not all; method: immunoSEQ multiplex PCR. The sample holds 2 million or so clones; about 95% are singletons and the top ten take about 1.1%. A word on this clone: Its antigen is as yet unknown.

Study results and caveats: The study drew on few donors, limiting represented genetic and exposure-history diversity. Specimens sampled were limited to blood, with tissue repertoires likely differing. Read depth was anticipated to influence clonotype sharing among donors.

Naive CD8 cells, CD45RO-negative and positively selected for CCR7, excluded terminally differentiated effector memory CD45RA+ cells. This receptor was identified in a man between 18 and 29 years old in good health. Sequencing was performed on naive CD8+ T cells sorted from blood. V gene TRBV7-9 combines with J gene TRBJ1-1; 9 bases are a match to TRBD1. CDR3 sequence reads: CASSVTGGDTEAFF. The CDR3 region has the DNA TGTGCCAGCAGCGTGACAGGGGGTGACACTGAAGCTTTCTTT.